This TCR beta chain emerged from a study of cytomegalovirus exposure and HLA in healthy donors. Regarding this clone: The antigen is unknown.

Study-wide results and limits: Under in vitro conditions, a few CMV-associated chains were confirmed as specific for CMV antigens. A later analysis reportedly found that, within productive TCRs, an Asian-associated ancestry cluster had fewer N-insertions than the mean observed across the approximately 690 donors. Several of the most significant clusters appeared linked to common viral pathogens, based on a later analysis.

The CDR3 has 14 amino acids. V lost 6 bases and J lost 6; bases outside the gene matches: 6. The germline gives CDR1 MNHEY, CDR2 SMNVEV (reference sequence). 60 Vbeta and 13 Jbeta primers were used in PCR. Only in-frame clones appear in the TCRdb table, and some are missing; sequencing was by immunoSEQ multiplex PCR. This sample has 90,000 to 130,000 clones, with approximately 79% found just once. The chain joins TRBV27 to TRBJ1-4, with 8 positions matching TRBD1. The specimen sequenced was PBMCs. The TCR was taken from a man in his thirties or forties in good health and CMV-seropositive. CDR3 loop: CASRPTGVDEKLFF. CDR3 coding DNA: TGTGCCAGCAGACCGACAGGGGTGGATGAAAAACTGTTTTTT.